This T cell receptor beta chain was found in a study of blood T cell repertoires in COVID-19. Study context: Researchers got acute and convalescent COVID-19 samples from the United States, Italy and Spain.

The CDR3 sequence is 14 residues long. V lost 4 bases and J lost 4, with 14 bases in between. Germline CDR1 reads SGHRS; CDR2 reads YFSETQ. Seattle patients were enrolled while actively infected and followed longitudinally. Per the original data handling: Cell counts per sample came from amplifying reference gene primers. TCRdb's table, derived via immunoSEQ multiplex PCR, lists solely in-frame clones and lacks some. V and J calls and clone size come straight from that table; D and trimming were deduced from the DNA. The profile shows about 240,000 clones, around four fifths of them singletons. This chain links TRBV5-1 with TRBJ1-2, with a possible D match to TRBD1 (6 bases). The TCR comes from a woman of 80 years or more with COVID-19, enrolled during active disease. Input material: peripheral blood. The CDR3 sequence: CASSPAQGPYGYTF. DNA for the CDR3: TGCGCCAGCAGCCCTGCACAGGGTCCCTATGGCTACACCTTC.